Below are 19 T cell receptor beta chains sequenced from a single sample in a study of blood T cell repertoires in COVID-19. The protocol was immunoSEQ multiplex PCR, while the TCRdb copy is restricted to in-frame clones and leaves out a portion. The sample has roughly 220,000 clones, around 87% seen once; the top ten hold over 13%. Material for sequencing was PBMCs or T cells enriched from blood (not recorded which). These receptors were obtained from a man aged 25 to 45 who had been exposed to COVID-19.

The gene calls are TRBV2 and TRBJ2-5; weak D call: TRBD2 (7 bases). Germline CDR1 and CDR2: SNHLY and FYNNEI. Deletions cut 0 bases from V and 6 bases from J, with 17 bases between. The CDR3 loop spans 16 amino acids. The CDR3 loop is CASSEANVRGGKTQYF. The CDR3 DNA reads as TGTGCCAGCAGTGAAGCCAATGTAAGGGGGGGGAAGACCCAGTACTTC.

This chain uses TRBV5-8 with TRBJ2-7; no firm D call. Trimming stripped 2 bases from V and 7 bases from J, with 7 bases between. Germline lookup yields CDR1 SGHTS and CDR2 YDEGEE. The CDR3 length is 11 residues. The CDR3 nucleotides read TGTGCCAGCAGCTTTTCCGTAGAGCAGTACTTC. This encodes CASSFSVEQYF.

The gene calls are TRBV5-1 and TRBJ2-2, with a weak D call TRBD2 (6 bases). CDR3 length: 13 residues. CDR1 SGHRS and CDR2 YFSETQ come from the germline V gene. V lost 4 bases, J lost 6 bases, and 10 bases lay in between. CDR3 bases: TGCGCCAGCAGCGCCGGGGGAGCCGGGGAGCTGTTTTTT. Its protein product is CASSAGGAGELFF.

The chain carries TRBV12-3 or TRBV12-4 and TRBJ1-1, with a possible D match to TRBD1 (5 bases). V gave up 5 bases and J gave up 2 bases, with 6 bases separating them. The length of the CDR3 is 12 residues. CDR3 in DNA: TGTGCCAGCAGTGACAGAAACACTGAAGCTTTCTTT. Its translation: CASSDRNTEAFF.

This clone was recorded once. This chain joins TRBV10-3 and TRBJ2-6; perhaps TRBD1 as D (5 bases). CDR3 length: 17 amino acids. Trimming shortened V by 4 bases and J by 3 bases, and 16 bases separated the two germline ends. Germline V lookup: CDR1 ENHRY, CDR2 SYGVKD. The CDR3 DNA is TGTGCCATCAGTGTAACCTCTCCTAGGGGTGGGGCCAACGTCCTGACTTTC. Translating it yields CAISVTSPRGGANVLTF.

The CDR3 sequence: CASSSPRDRGRNEQYF. The CDR3 DNA is TGTGCCAGCAGCTCCCCTCGGGACAGGGGGCGAAACGAGCAGTACTTC. The chain couples TRBV5-4 to TRBJ2-7, with TRBD1 matching over 12 bases. The CDR3 is 16 residues long. Germline-derived CDR1 and CDR2 are SGHNT and YYREEE (reference sequence). The trim removed 3 bases at V and 5 bases at J, leaving 9 bases unmatched.

This CDR3 reads CASQGYVSYNSPLHF. In nucleotides, the CDR3 is TGTGCCAGCCAGGGGTACGTCTCCTATAATTCACCCCTCCACTTT. The rearrangement joins TRBV25-1 to TRBJ1-6; the D gene is possibly TRBD1 (6 bases). CDR3 length: 15 residues. Trimming shortened V by 8 bases and J by 0 bases, and 11 bases separated the two germline ends. The germline V gene encodes CDR1 MGHDK and CDR2 SYGVNS.

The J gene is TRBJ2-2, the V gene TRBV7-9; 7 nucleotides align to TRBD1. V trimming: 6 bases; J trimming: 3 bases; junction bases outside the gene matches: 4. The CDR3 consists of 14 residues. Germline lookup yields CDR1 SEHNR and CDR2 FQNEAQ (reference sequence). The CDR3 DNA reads TGTGCCAGCAGGAAAACAGGGGACACCGGGGAGCTGTTTTTT. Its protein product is CASRKTGDTGELFF.

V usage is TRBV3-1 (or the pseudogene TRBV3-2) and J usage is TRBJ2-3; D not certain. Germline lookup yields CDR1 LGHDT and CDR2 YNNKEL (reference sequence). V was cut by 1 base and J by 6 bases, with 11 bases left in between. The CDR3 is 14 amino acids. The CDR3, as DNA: TGTGCCAGCAGCCAAGGTGGCGGTCGGGATACGCAGTATTTT. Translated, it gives CASSQGGGRDTQYF.

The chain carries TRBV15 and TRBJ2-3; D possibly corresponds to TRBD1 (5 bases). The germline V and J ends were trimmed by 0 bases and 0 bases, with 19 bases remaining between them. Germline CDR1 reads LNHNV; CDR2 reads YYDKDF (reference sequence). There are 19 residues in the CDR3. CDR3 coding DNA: TGTGCCACCAGCAGAGAACCCCTTGGGGTGGGGCTTAGCACAGATACGCAGTATTTT. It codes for CATSREPLGVGLSTDTQYF.

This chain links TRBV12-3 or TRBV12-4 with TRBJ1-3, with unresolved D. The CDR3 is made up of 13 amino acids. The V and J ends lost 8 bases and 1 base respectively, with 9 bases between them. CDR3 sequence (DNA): TGTGCCAGCGGACCGGGGTCTGGAAACACCATATATTTT. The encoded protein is CASGPGSGNTIYF.

The chain's CDR3 is CASSQGEQKFRETQYF. As DNA, the CDR3 is TGTGCCAGCAGCCAAGGAGAACAGAAATTTCGTGAGACCCAGTACTTC. The chain uses TRBV3-1 (or the pseudogene TRBV3-2) and TRBJ2-5; D gene ambiguous. V was trimmed by 1 base and J by 5 bases, leaving 17 bases between them. Germline V gene lookup returns CDR1 LGHDT and CDR2 YNNKEL (reference sequence). The CDR3 has 16 amino acids.

CDR3 bases: TGCGCCAGCAGCACCGGGGGGGCCTACGAGCAGTACTTC. Protein: CASSTGGAYEQYF. V and J are TRBV5-1 and TRBJ2-7; TRBD2 agrees at 8 bases. Germline V gives CDR1 SGHRS, CDR2 YFSETQ. J gave up 2 bases and V 4 bases, and 2 bases lay outside the gene matches. This CDR3 region has 13 residues.

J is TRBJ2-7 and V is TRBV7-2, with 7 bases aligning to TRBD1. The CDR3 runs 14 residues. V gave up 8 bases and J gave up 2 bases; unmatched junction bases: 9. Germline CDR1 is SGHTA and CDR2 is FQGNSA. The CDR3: CASGPDRTTYEQYF. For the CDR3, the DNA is TGTGCCAGCGGCCCGGACAGGACAACCTACGAGCAGTACTTC. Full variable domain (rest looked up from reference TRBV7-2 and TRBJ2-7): GAGVSQSPSNKVTEKGKDVELRCDPISGHTALYWYRQSLGQGLEFLIYFQGNSAPDKSGLPSDRFSAERTGGSVSTLTIQRTQQEDSAVYLCASGPDRTTYEQYFGPGTRLTVT.

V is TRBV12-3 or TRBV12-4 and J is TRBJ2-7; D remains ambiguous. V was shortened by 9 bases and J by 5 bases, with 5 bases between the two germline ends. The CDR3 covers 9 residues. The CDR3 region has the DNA TGTGCCAGGCTACACGAGCAGTACTTC. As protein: CARLHEQYF.

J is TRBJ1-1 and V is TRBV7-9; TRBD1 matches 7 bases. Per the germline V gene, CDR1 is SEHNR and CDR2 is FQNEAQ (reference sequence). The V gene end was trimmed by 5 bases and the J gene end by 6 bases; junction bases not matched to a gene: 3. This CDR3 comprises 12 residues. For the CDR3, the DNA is TGTGCCAGCAGCGCAGGGGGAGCTGAAGCTTTCTTT. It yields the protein CASSAGGAEAFF.

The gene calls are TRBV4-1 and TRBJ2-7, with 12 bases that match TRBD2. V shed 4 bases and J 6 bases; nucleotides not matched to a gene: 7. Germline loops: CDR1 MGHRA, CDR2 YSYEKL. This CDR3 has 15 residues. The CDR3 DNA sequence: TGCGCCAGCAGCCGACTAGCGGGGGTCGGGTCCGAGCAGTACTTC. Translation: CASSRLAGVGSEQYF.

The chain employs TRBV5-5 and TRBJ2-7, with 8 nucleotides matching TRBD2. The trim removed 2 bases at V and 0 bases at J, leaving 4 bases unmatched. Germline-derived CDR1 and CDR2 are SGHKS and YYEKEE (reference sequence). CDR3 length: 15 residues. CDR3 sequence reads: CASSFVAGNSYEQYF. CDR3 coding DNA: TGTGCCAGCAGCTTCGTAGCGGGGAACTCCTACGAGCAGTACTTC.

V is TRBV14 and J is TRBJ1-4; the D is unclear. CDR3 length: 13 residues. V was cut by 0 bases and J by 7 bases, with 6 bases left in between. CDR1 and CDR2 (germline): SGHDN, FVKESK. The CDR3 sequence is CASSQDPVEKLFF. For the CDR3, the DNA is TGTGCCAGCAGCCAAGACCCAGTTGAAAAACTGTTTTTT.